Below, 26 T cell receptor beta chains from the same sample are listed, as sequenced in a study of tumour-infiltrating T cells in Burkitt lymphoma. The assay was immunoSEQ multiplex PCR, and TCRdb's table has in-frame clones only and misses some. The sample lists roughly 9,200 clones; around 62% were seen once. Material: tumor tissue. The receptor source for this set is a human donor with diffuse large B-cell lymphoma.

The chain combines TRBV18 with TRBJ2-3; the D is unclear. Germline CDR1 KGHSH, CDR2 LQKENI. V lost 6 bases, J lost 0 bases, and 4 bases lay in between. This CDR3 has 12 residues. The CDR3 spells CASSLSTDTQYF. DNA of the CDR3: TGTGCCAGCTCCCTAAGCACAGATACGCAGTATTTT. The variable domain in full, completed from reference TRBV18 and TRBJ2-3, reads NAGVMQNPRHLVRRRGQEARLRCSPMKGHSHVYWYRQLPEEGLKFMVYLQKENIIDESGMPKERFSAEFPKEGPSILRIQQVVRGDSAAYFCASSLSTDTQYFGPGTRLTVL.

The table lists this clone with a few counts. This chain joins TRBV2 and TRBJ1-3, with D possibly being TRBD1 (6 bases). V was cut by 1 base and J by 0 bases, with 7 bases left in between. The CDR3 contains 15 residues. Germline lookup yields CDR1 SNHLY and CDR2 FYNNEI. The CDR3 loop is CASSEGGRSGNTIYF. The CDR3 nucleotides read TGTGCCAGCAGTGAAGGGGGGCGCTCTGGAAACACCATATATTTT.

The rearrangement uses TRBV5-6 and TRBJ1-6, with 9 bases lining up with TRBD1. With 0 bases clipped from V and 7 bases from J, the junction kept 2 bases outside the gene matches. The CDR3 covers 15 residues. Germline V gene data show CDR1 as SGHDT and CDR2 as YYEEEE. The CDR3 spells CASSLGDRDNSPLHF. The CDR3 DNA sequence: TGTGCCAGCAGCTTGGGGGACAGGGACAATTCACCCCTCCACTTT.

This clone appeared a few times. This sequence joins TRBV30 and TRBJ2-7; tentative D call: TRBD1 (6 bases). Looked up from germline, CDR1 is GTSNPN and CDR2 is SVGIG (reference sequence). V lost 4 bases to trimming and J lost 4 bases, with 11 bases between them. The CDR3 covers 12 residues. In DNA form, the CDR3 reads TGTGCCTGGAATACAGGGACATACGAGCAGTACTTC. Protein product: CAWNTGTYEQYF.

The chain uses TRBV30 and TRBJ1-5; 8 bases align to TRBD1. This CDR3 is 14 amino acids long. The germline V gene encodes CDR1 GTSNPN and CDR2 SVGIG (reference sequence). Trimming at V came to 2 bases and at J to 6 bases, leaving 6 bases not matched to a gene. CDR3 sequence: CAWSTGGRSQPQHF. Written as DNA, the CDR3 is TGTGCCTGGAGTACAGGGGGTAGGAGTCAGCCCCAGCATTTT.

This clone is medium-sized within its sample. This sequence joins TRBV2 and TRBJ1-1; no clear D. The V end was cut by 6 bases, the J end by 6 bases, with 17 bases between. This CDR3 comprises 14 residues. From germline, CDR1 is SNHLY and CDR2 FYNNEI. The CDR3 is CASRTTSTTPEAFF. The CDR3 coding sequence is TGTGCCAGCAGGACAACCAGTACTACACCTGAAGCTTTCTTT.

This clone has a handful of counts. As DNA, the CDR3 is TGCGCCAGCAGCTTGCAAAGGAACACTGAAGCTTTCTTT. Its protein product is CASSLQRNTEAFF. The chain carries TRBV5-1 and TRBJ1-1; D not resolved. The CDR3 is 13 amino acids. The V gene's germline CDR1 is SGHRS and CDR2 YFSETQ. V lost 1 base, J lost 1 base, and 5 bases lay in between.

V is TRBV5-1 and J is TRBJ1-3; no clear D gene. Trimming left V 0 bases short and J 1 base short, with 5 bases between. The germline V gene has CDR1 SGHRS and CDR2 YFSETQ. CDR3 length: 14 amino acids. CDR3 in DNA: TGCGCCAGCAGCTTGGAAGGGTCTGGAAACACCATATATTTT. Translated: CASSLEGSGNTIYF.

The chain has TRBV6-1 and TRBJ2-6; D gene ambiguous. The CDR3 totals 14 residues. Germline loops: CDR1 MNHNS, CDR2 SASEGT. V was shortened by 6 bases and J by 0 bases, with 6 bases between the two germline ends. CDR3 DNA sequence: TGTGCCAGCAGGCTCGCCTCTGGGGCCAACGTCCTGACTTTC. Translating gives CASRLASGANVLTF.

The V gene is TRBV10-3, the J gene TRBJ1-1; weak D call: TRBD1 (6 bases). Trimming left V 6 bases short and J 5 bases short, with 16 bases between. Germline V gene data show CDR1 as ENHRY and CDR2 as SYGVKD. The length of the CDR3 is 14 residues. The CDR3 loop is CAISPGDFRTEAFF. DNA of the CDR3: TGTGCCATCAGCCCAGGGGATTTTAGAACTGAAGCTTTCTTT.

The genes are TRBV2 and TRBJ1-1, with a possible D match to TRBD1 (5 bases). The V gene lost 9 bases and the J gene lost 6 bases, with 14 bases spanning the gap. CDR3 size: 12 residues. Germline V gene lookup returns CDR1 SNHLY and CDR2 FYNNEI. The CDR3 DNA follows: TGTGCCAGAACCAAGACCAGGGCTGAAGCTTTCTTT. It translates to CARTKTRAEAFF.

The V call is TRBV5-1, the J call TRBJ1-5, with 8 bases fitting TRBD1. With V trimmed by 0 bases and J by 4 bases, 0 bases remained unmatched. Per germline, CDR1 SGHRS and CDR2 YFSETQ. This CDR3 has 14 amino acids. The CDR3 DNA sequence: TGCGCCAGCAGCTTGGACAGGGGGAATCAGCCCCAGCATTTT. Its protein product is CASSLDRGNQPQHF.

V gene TRBV30 combines with J gene TRBJ1-1; D might be TRBD1 (5 bases). Germline lookup yields CDR1 GTSNPN and CDR2 SVGIG (reference sequence). The ends were cut back, 0 bases at V and 5 bases at J, with 10 bases in the middle. The CDR3 length is 13 residues. CDR3 in DNA: TGTGCCTGGAGTGTACTGGGGGGTACTGAAGCTTTCTTT. It specifies CAWSVLGGTEAFF.

This clone rates as medium-sized. The genes are TRBV30 and TRBJ1-2; 8 bases fit TRBD1. CDR1 and CDR2 from the germline V gene are GTSNPN and SVGIG (reference sequence). V dropped 0 bases and J dropped 7; count of bases not matched to a gene: 10. The CDR3 contains 15 residues. CDR3 residues: CAWSVYVQGAGGYTF. CDR3 nucleotides: TGTGCCTGGAGTGTATATGTCCAGGGGGCAGGTGGCTACACCTTC.

V gene TRBV5-6 combines with J gene TRBJ2-1, with TRBD2 as a possible D gene (6 bases). The germline CDR1 and CDR2 sequences are SGHDT and YYEEEE. The CDR3 runs 15 residues. The V end was cut by 2 bases, the J end by 8 bases, with 17 bases between. The CDR3 nucleotides are TGTGCCAGCAGCTTAGGAGCGGGTCGCAGAGATGAGCAGTTCTTC. This codes for CASSLGAGRRDEQFF.

This clone has only a few counts. The chain carries TRBV5-1 and TRBJ1-1, with 9 positions matching TRBD1. Trimming at V came to 4 bases and at J to 9 bases, leaving 13 bases not matched to a gene. The germline CDR1 and CDR2 sequences are SGHRS and YFSETQ. The CDR3 consists of 15 residues. The CDR3 loop reads CASSPPRSDRGKAFF. The CDR3 DNA reads TGCGCCAGCAGCCCTCCCAGGTCGGACAGGGGTAAAGCTTTCTTT.

This clone was observed a handful of times. The rearrangement joins TRBV28 to TRBJ2-7; 8 nucleotides agree with TRBD2. This CDR3 spans 15 amino acids. Germline V gene lookup returns CDR1 MDHEN and CDR2 SYDVKM. Trimming removed 7 bases from V and 5 bases from J; junction bases left unmatched: 13. The CDR3, as DNA: TGTGCCAGCACCACTCTTCGGGGGGGGACTGACGAGCAGTACTTC. Amino acid sequence: CASTTLRGGTDEQYF.

The chain combines TRBV5-1 with TRBJ1-1; 7 positions match TRBD1. The junction had 8 bases not matched to a gene; V was cut back by 2 bases and J by 4 bases. Per the germline V gene, CDR1 is SGHRS and CDR2 is YFSETQ. The CDR3 contains 15 residues. CDR3 in DNA: TGCGCCAGCAGCTTAGGCAGGGGGGAACCCACTGAAGCTTTCTTT. It encodes CASSLGRGEPTEAFF.

The genes are TRBV6-5 and TRBJ1-1, with a possible D match to TRBD1 (5 bases). Germline CDR1 is MNHEY and CDR2 is SVGAGI. The CDR3 consists of 13 residues. V was cut by 2 bases and J by 2 bases, with 6 bases left in between. CDR3 protein: CASSYQGNTEAFF. The CDR3 nucleotides read TGTGCCAGCAGTTACCAGGGTAACACTGAAGCTTTCTTT.

J is TRBJ1-1 and V is TRBV7-9; D gene unclear. The CDR3 is made up of 9 amino acids. Germline V gives CDR1 SEHNR, CDR2 FQNEAQ (reference sequence). V gave up 7 bases and J gave up 6 bases, with 3 bases separating them. CDR3 DNA sequence: TGTGCCAGCACCCCTGAAGCTTTCTTT. Encoded protein: CASTPEAFF.

The chain uses TRBV5-1 and TRBJ1-4; D is undetermined. The germline V and J ends were trimmed by 1 base and 8 bases, with 12 bases remaining between them. This CDR3 has 14 amino acids. Germline V gene data show CDR1 as SGHRS and CDR2 as YFSETQ. The CDR3 reads CASSLSSFTEKLFF. The CDR3 coding sequence is TGCGCCAGCAGCTTGAGTAGTTTTACGGAAAAACTGTTTTTT.

This clone was counted only a few times. The chain joins TRBV7-9 to TRBJ1-4; 8 bases match TRBD1. Germline V gene lookup returns CDR1 SEHNR and CDR2 FQNEAQ (reference sequence). Trimming at V came to 7 bases and at J to 8 bases, leaving 9 bases not matched to a gene. This CDR3 has 14 residues. The CDR3, as DNA: TGTGCCAGCATCGTCACAGGGGGAAGGGAAAAACTGTTTTTT. This codes for CASIVTGGREKLFF.

V usage is TRBV14 and J usage is TRBJ2-7; D is unresolved. CDR1 and CDR2 from the germline V gene are SGHDN and FVKESK. The germline V and J ends were trimmed by 4 bases and 4 bases, with 11 bases remaining between them. This CDR3 has 13 residues. The CDR3 coding sequence is TGTGCCAGCAGCCCGAGATTACTTTACGAGCAGTACTTC. It codes for CASSPRLLYEQYF.

The chain employs TRBV4-1 and TRBJ2-3; 8 bases match TRBD2. With 4 bases clipped from V and 2 bases from J, the junction kept 11 bases outside the gene matches. Germline V gene lookup returns CDR1 MGHRA and CDR2 YSYEKL. The CDR3 sequence is 17 residues long. CDR3 nucleotide sequence: TGCGCCAGCAGCCCGGGAGGGGGACTGGACCCCACAGATACGCAGTATTTT. Protein: CASSPGGGLDPTDTQYF.

This sequence joins TRBV28 and TRBJ2-1; the D is unclear. Trimming took 6 bases from V and 0 from J, leaving 6 bases between them. Germline lookup yields CDR1 MDHEN and CDR2 SYDVKM. The CDR3 loop spans 13 amino acids. The CDR3 loop is CASRQSSYNEQFF. DNA for the CDR3: TGTGCCAGCAGACAGTCCTCCTACAATGAGCAGTTCTTC.

The chain employs TRBV29-1 and TRBJ2-1, with D tentatively TRBD2 (5 bases). Looked up from germline, CDR1 is SQVTM and CDR2 is ANQGSEA. The CDR3 extends over 14 amino acids. With 4 bases removed from V and 6 bases from J, the gap between germline ends came to 16 bases. The CDR3 DNA follows: TGCAGCGTTGCCCTGTGGACCGAGGGCAATGAGCAGTTCTTC. Its protein product is CSVALWTEGNEQFF.